This T cell receptor beta chain was identified in a study of blood T cells in healthy people across ages. Findings and limits, study-wide: Higher diversity, along with more naive CD4+ cells, distinguished long-lived donors from aged donors. A roughly linear fall in TCR beta diversity per million T cells was seen with increasing age.

With regard to this clonotype: What it binds is not known.

Through a sample-barcoded 5' primer and a J-beta primer mix, a second PCR was run for roughly 6 to 12 cycles. TCRdb reprocessed the 5' RACE reads with MiXCR, giving one entry per CDR3 protein. This table holds roughly 1.5 million distinct CDR3 sequences, 35% to 45% found once. With each sample, at least 6 micrograms of total RNA were extracted. This CDR3 comprises 12 residues. V gave up 5 bases and J gave up 6 bases; unmatched junction bases: 4. From germline, CDR1 is DFQATT and CDR2 SNEGSKA (reference sequence). This TCR came from a woman aged 18 to 35 in good health. The source material was blood. The V gene is TRBV20-1, the J gene TRBJ1-2; 9 positions match TRBD1. CDR3 amino acids: CSAEGTGHGYTF. CDR3 DNA: TGCAGTGCTGAGGGGACAGGGCATGGCTACACCTTC.